This T cell receptor (beta chain) is from a study of blood T cell repertoires in COVID-19. Profiled with immunoSEQ multiplex PCR; TCRdb holds only in-frame clones, not every one. This table holds around 470,000 clones, roughly 91% found once. The CDR3 is 13 amino acids. The ends were cut back, 4 bases at V and 3 bases at J, with 8 bases in the middle. Germline assignment: CDR1 SGHTA and CDR2 FQGNSA. Two negative PCRs, clearance, or symptom resolution had been documented for recovered Cohort 3 donors. The clonotype comes from a man between 18 and 29 years old who had recovered from COVID-19. The material sequenced was PBMCs or T cells enriched from blood (not recorded which). The chain employs TRBV7-2 and TRBJ2-3, with D hard to call. CDR3 protein: CASSSQWTDTQYF. CDR3 nucleotides: TGTGCCAGCAGCTCCCAGTGGACAGATACGCAGTATTTT.